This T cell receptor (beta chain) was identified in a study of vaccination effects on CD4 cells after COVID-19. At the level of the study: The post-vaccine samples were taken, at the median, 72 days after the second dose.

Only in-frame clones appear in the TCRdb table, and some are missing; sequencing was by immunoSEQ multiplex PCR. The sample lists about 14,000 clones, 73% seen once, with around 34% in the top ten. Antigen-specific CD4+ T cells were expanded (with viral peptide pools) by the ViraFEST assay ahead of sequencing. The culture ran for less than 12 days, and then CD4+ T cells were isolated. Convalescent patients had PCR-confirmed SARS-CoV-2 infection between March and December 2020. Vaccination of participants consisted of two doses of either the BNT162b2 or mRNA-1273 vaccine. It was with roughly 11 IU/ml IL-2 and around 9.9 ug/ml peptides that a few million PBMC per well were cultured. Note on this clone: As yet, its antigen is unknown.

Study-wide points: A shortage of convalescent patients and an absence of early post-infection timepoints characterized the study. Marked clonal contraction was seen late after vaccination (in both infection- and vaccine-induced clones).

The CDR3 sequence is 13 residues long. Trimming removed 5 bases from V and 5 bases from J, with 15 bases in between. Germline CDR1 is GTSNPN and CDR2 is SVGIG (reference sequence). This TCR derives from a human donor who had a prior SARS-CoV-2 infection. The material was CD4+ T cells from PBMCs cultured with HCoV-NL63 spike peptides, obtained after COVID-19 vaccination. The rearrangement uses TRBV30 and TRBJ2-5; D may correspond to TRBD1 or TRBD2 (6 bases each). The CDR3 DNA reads TGTGCCTGGGAAGGGGGGTTTCAGGAGACCCAGTACTTC. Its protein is CAWEGGFQETQYF.